These T cell receptor beta chains were read from a single sample in a study of identical twins. TCRdb re-analysed the 5' RACE reads in MiXCR, keeping a single row per CDR3 protein. This sample yields around 1.7 million distinct CDR3 sequences, of which under 35% are seen a single time; roughly 0.3% belongs to the top ten. Sequenced input: cord blood. The receptors originated from a newborn girl in good health. Each CDR3 is given with its conserved first and last residue. A D gene is named only where the DNA matches it firmly. Where a row states a size, it is once, few, many or the class of an expanded clone; other rows omit it.

j_call | d_call | clone_size | v_call | cdr3_aa | cdr3_nt
TRBJ2-5 | - | - | TRBV27 | CASKSIETQYF | TGTGCCAGCAAAAGTATAGAGACCCAGTACTTC
TRBJ2-5 | - | - | TRBV14 | CASSQIPSFGETQYF | TGTGCCAGCAGCCAAATCCCTAGCTTCGGTGAGACCCAGTACTTC
TRBJ1-2 | - | few | TRBV6-1 | CASSESVANGYTF | TGTGCCAGCAGTGAATCTGTAGCGAATGGCTACACCTTC
TRBJ2-1 | - | - | TRBV6-5 | CASRQGPIVQETQFF | TGTGCCAGCAGGCAGGGTCCCATAGTTCAAGAGACCCAGTTCTTC
TRBJ1-4 | - | few | TRBV27 | CASSFSGREKLFF | TGTGCCAGCAGTTTTTCAGGCCGCGAAAAACTGTTTTTT
TRBJ2-7 | - | - | TRBV7-9 | CAVPLGVFSYNEQYF | TGTGCCGTCCCCCTAGGAGTTTTCAGCTACAATGAGCAGTACTTC
TRBJ2-5 | TRBD2 | - | TRBV27 | CASSTTGTRPYNEQYF | TGTGCCAGCAGTACGACCGGGACTAGGCCCTACAATGAGCAGTACTTC
TRBJ2-7 | - | - | TRBV28 | CASSTGTGYYEQYF | TGTGCCAGCAGTACCGGGACTGGTTACTACGAGCAGTACTTC
TRBJ1-6 | - | few | TRBV5-1 | CEDPVHSYNSPLHF | TGCGAAGATCCGGTACATTCCTATAATTCACCCCTCCACTTT
TRBJ1-2 | - | - | TRBV20-1 | CSASLLGGAPNYGYTF | TGCAGTGCTAGCCTCTTGGGGGGAGCCCCTAACTATGGCTACACCTTC
TRBJ2-7 | - | few | TRBV6-1 | CASRLNSYEQYF | TGTGCCAGCCGTTTGAATTCCTACGAGCAGTACTTC
TRBJ2-3 | - | - | TRBV28 | CATSRGEVDTQYF | TGTGCCACCAGCAGGGGGGAAGTTGATACGCAGTATTTT
TRBJ1-3 | TRBD1 | few | TRBV9 | CASSPGGSLVTGNTIYF | TGTGCCAGCAGCCCAGGGGGGTCCCTGGTCACTGGAAACACCATATATTTT
TRBJ2-1 | TRBD2 | few | TRBV12-5 | CASGLVFLGVAGHNEQFF | TGTGCTAGTGGTTTGGTATTCCTCGGAGTAGCGGGCCACAATGAGCAGTTCTTC
TRBJ2-5 | - | - | TRBV12-3/TRBV12-4 | CASSSQGLWETQYF | TGTGCCAGCAGTTCACAGGGACTCTGGGAGACCCAGTACTTC
TRBJ2-5 | TRBD2 | few | TRBV6-1 | CATNARLAGGQETQYF | TGTGCCACCAACGCCCGACTAGCGGGGGGTCAAGAGACCCAGTACTTC
TRBJ1-2 | TRBD1 | - | TRBV10-3 | CAISAPGQGKSSYGYTF | TGTGCCATCAGTGCTCCGGGACAGGGGAAGAGTAGCTATGGCTACACCTTC
TRBJ2-7 | - | - | TRBV27 | CASSLGVLSYEQYF | TGTGCCAGCAGTTTGGGGGTCCTCTCCTACGAGCAGTACTTC
TRBJ2-3 | TRBD2 | - | TRBV11-2 | CASSLESGRPTDTQYF | TGTGCCAGCAGCTTAGAAAGCGGGAGGCCCACAGATACGCAGTATTTT
TRBJ2-1 | - | - | TRBV12-3/TRBV12-4 | CASSLDPGRVPSQYNEQFF | TGTGCCAGCAGTTTAGATCCGGGCAGGGTACCTTCGCAGTACAATGAGCAGTTCTTC
TRBJ1-2 | - | - | TRBV30 | CAWSTDDIYGFTF | TGTGCCTGGAGTACCGACGACATTTATGGCTTCACCTTC
TRBJ2-1 | - | - | TRBV5-1 | CASSLYWREQFF | TGCGCCAGCAGCTTGTATTGGCGGGAGCAGTTCTTC
TRBJ2-3 | - | - | TRBV20-1 | CSGGGTHSTDTQYF | TGCAGTGGGGGTGGAACGCACTCCACAGATACGCAGTATTTT
TRBJ2-7 | TRBD2 | few | TRBV20-1 | CSALAGGTSYEQYF | TGCAGTGCTCTAGCGGGGGGGACCTCCTACGAGCAGTACTTC
TRBJ2-7 | TRBD2 | - | TRBV20-1 | CGARGGRTYEQYF | TGCGGTGCTAGGGGCGGGAGAACCTACGAGCAGTACTTC
TRBJ2-7 | TRBD1 | - | TRBV10-3 | CAISSTGTGPYEQYF | TGTGCCATCAGTTCGACTGGGACAGGGCCCTACGAGCAGTACTTC
TRBJ1-2 | - | many | TRBV5-1 | CASSGTVPYGYTF | TGCGCCAGCAGCGGTACAGTACCGTATGGCTACACCTTC
TRBJ1-6 | - | - | TRBV4-1 | CASSQATVSPLHF | TGCGCCAGCAGCCAAGCGACGGTCTCACCCCTCCACTTT
TRBJ1-5 | TRBD1 | - | TRBV28 | CASRIGQGSQPQHF | TGTGCCAGCAGGATTGGACAGGGTTCTCAGCCCCAGCATTTT
TRBJ2-7 | - | few | TRBV30 | CAWSVYRGEQYF | TGTGCCTGGAGTGTATATAGGGGCGAGCAGTACTTC
TRBJ2-7 | - | few | TRBV3-1 | CASSQNTYVYEQYF | TGTGCCAGCAGCCAAAATACCTACGTCTACGAGCAGTACTTC
TRBJ1-2 | - | few | TRBV6-2/TRBV6-3 | CASNIPRPGYTF | TGTGCCAGCAATATACCTAGGCCCGGCTACACCTTC
TRBJ2-3 | TRBD2 | - | TRBV4-2 | CASSQDSGGNTDTQYF | TGTGCCAGCAGCCAAGATAGCGGGGGAAACACAGATACGCAGTATTTT
TRBJ1-6 | - | - | TRBV6-6 | CASSYWVVGSTALHF | TGTGCCAGCAGTTACTGGGTAGTAGGGTCAACTGCCCTCCACTTT
TRBJ2-7 | TRBD2 | - | TRBV4-2 | CASSLASGAQMGEQYF | TGTGCCAGCAGCCTGGCTAGCGGGGCTCAAATGGGCGAGCAGTACTTC
TRBJ2-1 | - | few | TRBV10-3 | CAIGIGGGPFNEQFF | TGTGCCATCGGTATTGGCGGGGGCCCTTTCAACGAGCAGTTCTTC
TRBJ1-6 | - | few | TRBV10-3 | CAISEIKARVVYNSPLHF | TGTGCCATCAGTGAGATTAAGGCCCGCGTAGTGTATAATTCACCCCTCCACTTT
TRBJ2-3 | TRBD2 | - | TRBV24-1 | CATSATSGGTDTQYF | TGTGCCACCAGTGCTACTAGCGGGGGCACAGATACGCAGTATTTT
TRBJ1-1 | - | many | TRBV18 | CASSPGRENTEAFF | TGTGCCAGCAGCCCGGGACGGGAGAACACTGAAGCTTTCTTT
TRBJ2-7 | TRBD1 | - | TRBV10-3 | CAIIPMGTGGYEQYF | TGTGCCATCATTCCTATGGGGACAGGGGGATACGAGCAGTACTTC
TRBJ2-1 | TRBD2 | - | TRBV12-3/TRBV12-4 | CASSNYLAGGPSYNEQFF | TGTGCCAGCAGCAATTACTTAGCGGGAGGGCCCTCCTACAATGAGCAGTTCTTC
TRBJ2-6 | - | - | TRBV4-1 | CASSQAQGLGANVLTF | TGCGCCAGCAGCCAAGCTCAGGGTCTTGGGGCCAACGTCCTGACTTTC
TRBJ2-1 | TRBD2 | few | TRBV9 | CASSLRLAGSDPRRNNEQFF | TGTGCCAGCAGCCTCAGACTAGCGGGCTCCGATCCCCGTCGAAACAATGAGCAGTTCTTC
TRBJ1-1 | - | few | TRBV5-1 | CASSPGTYEAAFF | TGCGCCAGCAGTCCCGGGACTTACGAGGCAGCTTTCTTT